The T cell receptor (beta chain) under discussion was sequenced for a study of cytomegalovirus exposure and HLA in healthy donors. Study-level information: In terms of ancestry, the Caucasian-associated cluster contained about 81% of the 300 to 400 genotyped donors.

In the case of this clone: Its antigen is currently unknown.

The study ran its PCR with 60 Vbeta and 13 Jbeta primers. Per the study methods: The count from a later analysis was roughly 80 million unique TCR beta chains, some 10 million of them shared. Method: immunoSEQ multiplex PCR; TCRdb's copy keeps in-frame clones and lacks some. That table furnishes V, J and clone size, whereas the DNA furnished D and trimming. The table lists approximately 100,000 clones, approximately 71% of them singletons. Trimming at V came to 6 bases and at J to 7 bases, leaving 6 bases not matched to a gene. Germline values: CDR1 LNHDA, CDR2 SQIVND (reference sequence). The CDR3 length is 14 residues. Overall study results and limits: The authors later found TCR association rates varying by HLA locus, with DRB1 most and HLA-C fewest. 150 or so TCR beta chains were listed as cytomegalovirus-associated.

The source of this sequence is a man aged 40-49 years in good health and CMV-seronegative. The V and J genes are TRBV19 and TRBJ2-1; 10 nucleotides match TRBD1. The sequenced material came from PBMCs. CDR3 region: CASSHGTGVNEQFF. CDR3 in DNA: TGTGCCAGTAGCCACGGGACAGGGGTAAATGAGCAGTTCTTC.